Shown below are 13 T cell receptor delta chains from a single sample sequenced in a study of γδ T cells in repeated Plasmodium falciparum infection. TCRdb re-processed the multiplex PCR reads using CATT. This sample carries around 89,000 delta-chain clones, under 1.5% of them seen once, and the ten largest clones take 8.5% to 10%. Flow sorting of PBMC yielded separate Vgamma9/Vdelta2+ and Vdelta2-negative gammadelta T cell populations for bulk repertoire analysis. Sequencing input: gamma-delta T cells from blood. The receptors shown here come from a pool of human donors (malaria-infected and uninfected, not separated).

This clone was detected only a few times. A far more abundant clone sits one base away, making this likely a read error. Other DNA sequences in this sample translate to the same CDR3. The chain carries TRDV2 and TRDJ1, with 13 bases identical to TRDD3. TCRdb does not report a J gene; here it was assigned by matching the DNA to germline references. This CDR3 comprises 16 residues. The germline V gene encodes CDR1 GEAIGNYY and CDR2 EKD. The V segment lost 5 bases and the J segment 2 bases; nucleotides outside the gene matches: 7. CDR3 sequence (DNA): TGTGCCTGTGCCGTACTGGGGGATACGAGTACCGATAAACTCATCTTT. This sequence encodes CACAVLGDTSTDKLIF.

A note on this clone: This likely came from a read error, as a far larger clone is one base away. The same CDR3 is also encoded by other DNA sequences in this sample. The rearrangement links TRDV3 to TRDJ1, with 10 bases aligning to TRDD3. The J gene is not listed in TCRdb, so it was assigned here from a DNA match to germline. With 5 bases clipped from V and 2 bases from J, the junction kept 20 bases outside the gene matches. This CDR3 is built from 18 residues. Per germline, CDR1 TVYSNPD and CDR2 GDNSRS (reference sequence). The CDR3 here is CAPLPLLTGGLGTDKLIF. The CDR3 nucleotides read TGTGCCCCGCTTCCGCTACTTACTGGGGGATTAGGAACCGATAAACTCATCTTT.

Only a few counts were recorded for this clone. TCRdb lists the protein of a much larger clone for this DNA, which differs at residue 5, so this is likely a read error; the protein given here is translated from the DNA itself. This chain uses TRDV1 with TRDJ1, with 7 bases that match TRDD2. No J gene was available from TCRdb, and it was assigned here by a germline match of the DNA. The trim removed 4 bases at V and 8 bases at J, leaving 25 bases unmatched. Germline CDR1 is TSWWSYY and CDR2 is QGS. There are 19 residues in the CDR3. The CDR3 DNA reads TGTGCTCTTGGGGGACTCCGACCCGTTCCTACGGGCTGGGCGATGAAACTCATCTTT. It translates to CALGGLRPVPTGWAMKLIF.

At least ten counts were recorded for this clone. The likely explanation is a read error, given a far larger clone one base away. At the DNA level, this CDR3 is encoded by other sequences in the same sample as well. The chain recombines TRDV1 with TRDJ1; the match to TRDD3 covers 9 bases. V shed 2 bases and J 7 bases; nucleotides not matched to a gene: 17. The CDR3 covers 18 residues. The germline gives CDR1 TSWWSYY, CDR2 QGS. CDR3: CALGELSYWGTPYSKLIF. The CDR3 DNA is TGTGCTCTTGGGGAATTGTCCTACTGGGGGACCCCCTATAGTAAACTCATCTTT.

On this clone itself: TCRdb assigns this DNA the protein of a much larger clone, which departs from its translation at residue 14; this likely reflects a read error, and the protein shown comes from translating the DNA. V gene TRDV2 combines with J gene TRDJ1, with 8 bases aligning to TRDD3. TCRdb is silent on the J gene; assignment here came from matching the DNA to germline. Trimming removed 0 bases from V and 3 bases from J; junction bases left unmatched: 17. Germline V gene lookup returns CDR1 GEAIGNYY and CDR2 EKD. The CDR3 is 19 residues long. The CDR3 DNA reads TGTGCCTGTGACACCGTATCTGGGGGACCGAAATCGTACGCCGATAAACTCATCTTT. This translates into CACDTVSGGPKSYADKLIF.

As to this clone: TCRdb shows a much larger clone's protein in place of this DNA's translation, and the two differ at residue 16, likely through a read error; the protein shown is translated from the DNA. The chain couples TRDV1 to TRDJ1; D is possibly TRDD3 (8 bases). The J gene, left out of TCRdb, was set here by checking the DNA against germline. The germline V gene has CDR1 TSWWSYY and CDR2 QGS. CDR3 length: 21 residues. V lost 0 bases and J 3 bases, leaving 29 bases between the germline ends. DNA of the CDR3: TGTGCTCTTGGGGAACTACGTTCCTACTGGGGTGGGGGATTAGGTGCCGATAAACTCATCTTT. Protein sequence: CALGELRSYWGGGLGADKLIF.

This clone was found a few times. The protein TCRdb lists belongs to a much larger clone and differs from this DNA's translation at residue 16, which points to a read error; the protein shown is made from the DNA. J is TRDJ1 and V is TRDV1; tentative D call: TRDD3 (6 bases). TCRdb leaves out the J gene; it was filled in here by matching the DNA to germline. Trimming left V 0 bases short and J 10 bases short, with 30 bases between. In germline, CDR1 is TSWWSYY, CDR2 QGS. The CDR3 sequence is 19 residues long. This CDR3 reads CALGELPRLGNTDPVGLIF. CDR3 nucleotides: TGTGCTCTTGGGGAACTACCCCGTCTGGGGAATACGGACCCTGTGGGACTCATCTTT.

The table lists this clone with a few counts. A far larger clone differs by one base, so this is likely a read error. Other DNA sequences from this sample encode an identical CDR3 as well. The chain combines TRDV1 with TRDJ1; 7 bases are a match to TRDD2. The J gene, left out of TCRdb, was set here by checking the DNA against germline. There are 17 residues in the CDR3. CDR1 TSWWSYY and CDR2 QGS come from the germline V gene. V gave up 6 bases and J gave up 7 bases; unmatched junction bases: 20. The CDR3 reads CALGDFLKKPGALKLIF. Here the CDR3 DNA reads TGTGCTCTTGGCGACTTCCTAAAGAAGCCAGGAGCTCTTAAACTCATCTTT.

Concerning this clone: A far larger clone is just one base off, so this is likely a read error. Different DNA sequences within this sample yield the same CDR3. The chain employs TRDV2 and TRDJ1; 12 bases are shared with TRDD3. Germline matching of the DNA provided the J gene here, since TCRdb leaves it blank. Germline V gives CDR1 GEAIGNYY, CDR2 EKD. Trimming cost V 7 bases and J 0 bases; bases outside gene matches: 17. The CDR3 consists of 19 residues. The CDR3 loop reads CACDSLLGDTGSYTDKLIF. The CDR3 DNA sequence: TGTGCCTGCGACTCATTACTGGGGGATACTGGTTCGTACACCGATAAACTCATCTTT.

Turning to this clone: The protein in TCRdb stems from a much larger clone and differs at residue 7 from this DNA's translation, likely a read error; here the protein is translated from the DNA. The rearrangement links TRDV2 to TRDJ1; 11 bases are a match to TRDD3. The J gene comes from matching the DNA to germline here; TCRdb lacks it. The V gene end was trimmed by 0 bases and the J gene end by 1 base; junction bases not matched to a gene: 18. The CDR3 has 21 residues. Germline-derived CDR1 and CDR2 are GEAIGNYY and EKD. Here the CDR3 reads CACDTAGPLGDTSSCTDKLIF. The CDR3 DNA reads TGTGCCTGTGACACCGCAGGCCCCTTGGGGGATACGAGCTCGTGCACCGATAAACTCATCTTT.

For this clone: A read error is likely here: a far larger clone is one base away. Other nucleotide sequences in the sample specify the same CDR3. The genes are TRDV2 and TRDJ1; D is uncertain. Germline V CDR1 and CDR2: GEAIGNYY, EKD. This CDR3 has 14 residues. The CDR3 reads CACDTVTYTDKLIF. CDR3 DNA sequence: TGTGCCTGTGACACCGTCACGTACACCGACAAACTCATCTTT.

As to this clone: A far larger clone is just one base off, so this is likely a read error. Other DNA variants within this sample encode the same CDR3. This chain links TRDV2 with TRDJ2; D might be TRDD3 (5 bases). The germline CDR1 and CDR2 sequences are GEAIGNYY and EKD. CDR3 size: 13 residues. The chain's CDR3 is CACDRGLTAQLFF. CDR3 DNA: TGTGCTTGTGACAGGGGATTGACAGCACAACTCTTCTTT.

This clone came up a few times. The likely explanation is a read error, given a far larger clone one base away. Other nucleotide sequences in the sample specify the same CDR3. V gene TRDV2 combines with J gene TRDJ1; TRDD3 might be the D (5 bases). The CDR3 loop spans 18 amino acids. Trimming removed 1 base from V and 0 bases from J, with 20 bases in between. Germline loops: CDR1 GEAIGNYY, CDR2 EKD. The DNA of the CDR3 is TGTGCCTGTGACACGGTTGAGGGGAAGCGCCTTTACACCGATAAACTCATCTTT. Protein sequence: CACDTVEGKRLYTDKLIF.